The 8 T cell receptor beta chains given below trace back to one sample, sequenced in a study of T cell responses to AZD1222 COVID-19 vaccine. Measured with immunoSEQ multiplex PCR; TCRdb has only the in-frame clones, and not every one. This repertoire shows some 150,000 clones, 90% found once; its top ten account for 1.6%. Sequencing used peripheral blood, obtained on day 0 of AZD1222 vaccination. These receptors came from an adult in good health.

The chain combines TRBV30 with TRBJ1-2; the D gene is possibly TRBD1 (6 bases). Germline V gene data show CDR1 as GTSNPN and CDR2 as SVGIG (reference sequence). This CDR3 contains 13 residues. With 1 base removed from V and 6 bases from J, the gap between germline ends came to 12 bases. Here the CDR3 reads CAWSERGFDGYTF. The CDR3 DNA reads as TGTGCCTGGAGTGAGAGGGGGTTCGATGGCTACACCTTC.

The chain couples TRBV10-3 to TRBJ1-4; perhaps TRBD1 as D (5 bases). Looked up from germline, CDR1 is ENHRY and CDR2 is SYGVKD. V was shortened by 7 bases and J by 7 bases, with 13 bases between the two germline ends. The CDR3 covers 13 residues. The CDR3 loop reads CAIKPTEGEKLFF. CDR3 sequence (DNA): TGTGCCATCAAACCGACAGAGGGTGAAAAACTGTTTTTT.

Here the CDR3 reads CAWSKTRGRSPLHF. The CDR3 nucleotides read TGTGCCTGGAGTAAGACTAGGGGAAGATCACCCCTCCACTTT. The chain is built from TRBV30 and TRBJ1-6, with D perhaps matching TRBD1 (5 bases). CDR1 and CDR2 from the germline V gene are GTSNPN and SVGIG (reference sequence). CDR3 length: 14 residues. V was clipped by 2 bases and J by 10 bases, with 15 bases between them.

The V call is TRBV7-3, the J call TRBJ2-5, with 11 bases identical to TRBD1. The V gene end was trimmed by 2 bases and the J gene end by 4 bases; junction bases not matched to a gene: 9. Germline lookup yields CDR1 SGHTA and CDR2 FQGTGA. The CDR3 consists of 17 residues. CDR3 sequence: CASSLGLGQGGRETQYF. The CDR3 DNA reads as TGTGCCAGCAGCTTAGGTCTGGGACAGGGGGGACGAGAGACCCAGTACTTC. The full variable domain, completed using reference TRBV7-3 and TRBJ2-5, is GAGVSQTPSNKVTEKGKYVELRCDPISGHTALYWYRQSLGQGPEFLIYFQGTGAADDSGLPNDRFFAVRPEGSVSTLKIQRTERGDSAVYLCASSLGLGQGGRETQYFGPGTRLLVL.

The gene calls are TRBV4-3 and TRBJ2-7, with D hard to call. Trimming stripped 0 bases from V and 7 bases from J, with 16 bases between. Germline loops: CDR1 LGHNA, CDR2 YSLEER. This CDR3 is 15 amino acids long. CDR3 region: CASSQDRSEFYEQYF. CDR3 DNA sequence: TGCGCCAGCAGCCAAGATCGGTCGGAGTTCTATGAGCAGTACTTC.

In this sample, this clone turned up once. V and J are TRBV4-3 and TRBJ2-5; 13 positions match TRBD2. The V and J ends lost 4 bases and 4 bases, in that order; junction bases with no gene match: 12. Germline lookup yields CDR1 LGHNA and CDR2 YSLEER. This CDR3 contains 18 residues. In nucleotides, the CDR3 is TGCGCCAGCAGCCGCGGGGGACTAGCGGGGCTGGGAGCAGAGACCCAGTACTTC. This gives the protein CASSRGGLAGLGAETQYF.

In its sample, this clone was seen once. The chain carries TRBV4-2 and TRBJ1-2; 10 bases are shared with TRBD1. In germline, CDR1 is LGHNA, CDR2 YNFKEQ. The CDR3 totals 15 residues. V lost 1 base to trimming and J lost 6 bases; unmatched junction nucleotides: 5. As DNA, the CDR3 is TGTGCCAGCAGCCAAGGGACAGGGGGTCTCCATGGCTACACCTTC. Protein: CASSQGTGGLHGYTF.

This chain joins TRBV27 and TRBJ1-5; the D gene is possibly TRBD1 (6 bases). Trimming removed 5 bases from V and 5 bases from J, with 13 bases in between. The CDR3 contains 14 residues. Germline V gives CDR1 MNHEY, CDR2 SMNVEV (reference sequence). The DNA of the CDR3 is TGTGCCAGCAGTGTGGACAGTCCCCATCAGCCCCAGCATTTT. This gives the protein CASSVDSPHQPQHF.